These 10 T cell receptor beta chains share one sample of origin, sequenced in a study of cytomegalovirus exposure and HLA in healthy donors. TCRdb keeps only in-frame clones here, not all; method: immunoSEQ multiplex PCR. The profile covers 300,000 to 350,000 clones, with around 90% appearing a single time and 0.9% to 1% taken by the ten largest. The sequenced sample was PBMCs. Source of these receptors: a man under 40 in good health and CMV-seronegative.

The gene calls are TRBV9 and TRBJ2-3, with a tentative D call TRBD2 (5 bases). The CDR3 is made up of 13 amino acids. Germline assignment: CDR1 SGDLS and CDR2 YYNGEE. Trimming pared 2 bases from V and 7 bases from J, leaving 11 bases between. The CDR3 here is CASSVDPGNTQYF. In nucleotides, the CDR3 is TGTGCCAGCAGCGTGGACCCGGGGAATACGCAGTATTTT.

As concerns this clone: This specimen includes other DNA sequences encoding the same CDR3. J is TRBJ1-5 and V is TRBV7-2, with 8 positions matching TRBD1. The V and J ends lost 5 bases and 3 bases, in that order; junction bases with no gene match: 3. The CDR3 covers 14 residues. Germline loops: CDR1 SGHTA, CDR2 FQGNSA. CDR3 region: CASSPDRVNQPQHF. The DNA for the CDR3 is TGTGCCAGCAGCCCGGACAGGGTCAATCAGCCCCAGCATTTT.

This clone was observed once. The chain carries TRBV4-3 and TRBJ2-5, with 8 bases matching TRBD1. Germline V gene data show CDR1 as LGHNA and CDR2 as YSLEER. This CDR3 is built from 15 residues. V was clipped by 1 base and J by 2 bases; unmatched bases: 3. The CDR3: CASSQADRAQETQYF. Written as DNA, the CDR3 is TGCGCCAGCAGCCAAGCGGACAGGGCACAAGAGACCCAGTACTTC.

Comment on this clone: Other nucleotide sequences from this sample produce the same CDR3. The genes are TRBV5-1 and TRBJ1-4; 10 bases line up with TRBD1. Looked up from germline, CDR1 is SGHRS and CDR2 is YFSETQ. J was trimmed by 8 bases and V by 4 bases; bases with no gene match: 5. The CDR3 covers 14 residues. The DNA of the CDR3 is TGCGCCAGCAGCCGGGGACAGGGGAACGAAAAACTGTTTTTT. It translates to CASSRGQGNEKLFF.

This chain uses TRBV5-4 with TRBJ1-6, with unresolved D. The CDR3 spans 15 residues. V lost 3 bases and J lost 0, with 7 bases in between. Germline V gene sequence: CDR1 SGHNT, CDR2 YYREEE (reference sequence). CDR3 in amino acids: CASSSGFSYNSPLHF. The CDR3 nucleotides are TGTGCCAGCAGCTCGGGATTCTCCTATAATTCACCCCTCCACTTT.

CDR3 amino acids: CASRRGTGDFNEQFF. CDR3 nucleotides: TGTGCCAGCAGGCGCGGGACAGGGGATTTCAATGAGCAGTTCTTC. V gene TRBV2 combines with J gene TRBJ2-1, with TRBD1 matching over 10 bases. V shed 6 bases, J shed 6 bases, and the junction held 8 bases outside the gene matches. CDR1 is SNHLY, CDR2 FYNNEI, per germline. The CDR3 runs 15 residues.

In DNA, the CDR3 is TGTGCCAGCAGCTCCTCAGCGGGGGGGGCCTACGAGCAGTACTTC. This gives the protein CASSSSAGGAYEQYF. The J gene is TRBJ2-7, the V gene TRBV7-2; 10 bases fit TRBD2. CDR1 is SGHTA and CDR2 is FQGNSA in the germline V gene. J was trimmed by 2 bases and V by 4 bases; bases with no gene match: 5. This CDR3 region has 15 residues.

CDR3 amino acids: CASSLTGQTTNYGYTF. In DNA, the CDR3 is TGCGCCAGCAGCTTAACGGGACAGACAACTAACTATGGCTACACCTTC. V is TRBV5-1 and J is TRBJ1-2; TRBD1 agrees at 7 bases. The CDR3 loop spans 16 amino acids. Germline CDR1 and CDR2: SGHRS and YFSETQ. Trimming took 2 bases from V and 0 from J; bases not matched to a gene: 7.

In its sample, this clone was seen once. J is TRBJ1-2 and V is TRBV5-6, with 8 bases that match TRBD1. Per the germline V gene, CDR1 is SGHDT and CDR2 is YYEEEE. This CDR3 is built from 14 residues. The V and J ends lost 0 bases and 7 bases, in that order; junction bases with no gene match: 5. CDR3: CASSLALQGGGYTF. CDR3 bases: TGTGCCAGCAGCTTGGCCTTACAGGGGGGTGGCTACACCTTC.

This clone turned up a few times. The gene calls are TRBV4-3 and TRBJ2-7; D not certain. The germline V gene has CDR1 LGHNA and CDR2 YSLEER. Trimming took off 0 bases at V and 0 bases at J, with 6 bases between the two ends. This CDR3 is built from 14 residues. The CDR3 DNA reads TGCGCCAGCAGCCAAGATTCAGTCTCCTACGAGCAGTACTTC. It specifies CASSQDSVSYEQYF.